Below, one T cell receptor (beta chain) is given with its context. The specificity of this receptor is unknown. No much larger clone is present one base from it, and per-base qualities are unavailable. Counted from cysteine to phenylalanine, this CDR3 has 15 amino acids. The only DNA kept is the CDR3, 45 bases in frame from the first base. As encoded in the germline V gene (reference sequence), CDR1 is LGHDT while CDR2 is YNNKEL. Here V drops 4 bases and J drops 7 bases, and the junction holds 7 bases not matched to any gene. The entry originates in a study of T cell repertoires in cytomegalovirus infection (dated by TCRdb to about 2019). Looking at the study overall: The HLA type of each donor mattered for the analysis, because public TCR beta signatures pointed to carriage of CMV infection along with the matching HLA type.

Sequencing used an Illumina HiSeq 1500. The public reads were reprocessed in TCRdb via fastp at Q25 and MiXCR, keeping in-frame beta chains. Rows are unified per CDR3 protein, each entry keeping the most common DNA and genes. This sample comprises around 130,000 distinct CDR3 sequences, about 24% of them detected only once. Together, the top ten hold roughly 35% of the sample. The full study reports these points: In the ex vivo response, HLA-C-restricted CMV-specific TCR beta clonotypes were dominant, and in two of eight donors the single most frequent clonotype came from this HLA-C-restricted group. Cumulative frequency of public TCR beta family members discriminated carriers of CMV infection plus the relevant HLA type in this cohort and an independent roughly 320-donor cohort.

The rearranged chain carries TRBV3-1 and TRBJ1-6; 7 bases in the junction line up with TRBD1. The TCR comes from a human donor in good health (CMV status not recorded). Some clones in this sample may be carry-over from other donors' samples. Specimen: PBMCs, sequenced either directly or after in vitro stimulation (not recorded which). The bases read TGTGCCAGCAGCCTAGAGGACAGGCGAAATTCACCCCTCCACTTT. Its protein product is CASSLEDRRNSPLHF. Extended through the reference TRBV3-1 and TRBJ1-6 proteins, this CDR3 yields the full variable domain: DTAVSQTPKYLVTQMGNDKSIKCEQNLGHDTMYWYKQDSKKFLKIMFSYNNKELIINETVPNRFSPKSPDKAHLNLHINSLELGDSAVYFCASSLEDRRNSPLHFGNGTRLTVT.